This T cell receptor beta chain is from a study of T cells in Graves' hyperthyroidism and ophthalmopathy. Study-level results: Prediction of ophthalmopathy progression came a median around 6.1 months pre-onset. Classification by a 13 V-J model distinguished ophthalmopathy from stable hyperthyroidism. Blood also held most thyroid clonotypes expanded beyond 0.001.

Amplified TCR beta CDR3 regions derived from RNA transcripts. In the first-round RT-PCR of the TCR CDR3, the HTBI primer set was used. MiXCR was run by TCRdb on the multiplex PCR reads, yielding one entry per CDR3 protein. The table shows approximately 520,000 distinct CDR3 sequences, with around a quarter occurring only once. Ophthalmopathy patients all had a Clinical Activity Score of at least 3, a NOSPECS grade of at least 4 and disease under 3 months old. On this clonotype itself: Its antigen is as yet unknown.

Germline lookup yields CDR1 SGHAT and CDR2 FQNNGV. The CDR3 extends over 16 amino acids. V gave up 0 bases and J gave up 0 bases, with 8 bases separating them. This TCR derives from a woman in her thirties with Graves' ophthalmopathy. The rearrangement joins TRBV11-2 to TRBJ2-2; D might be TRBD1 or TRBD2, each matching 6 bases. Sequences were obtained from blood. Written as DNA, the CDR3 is TGTGCCAGCAGCTTAGAAGGGGGGACGAACACCGGGGAGCTGTTTTTT. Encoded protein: CASSLEGGTNTGELFF. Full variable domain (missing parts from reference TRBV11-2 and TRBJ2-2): EAGVAQSPRYKIIEKRQSVAFWCNPISGHATLYWYQQILGQGPKLLIQFQNNGVVDDSQLPKDRFSAERLKGVDSTLKIQPAKLEDSAVYLCASSLEGGTNTGELFFGEGSRLTVL.